This TCR beta chain was identified during a study of blood T cell repertoires in COVID-19. The overall study: The United States, Italy and Spain supplied acute and convalescent COVID-19 samples. T cells, B-cell-depleted T cells, or PBMCs provided the cDNA or gDNA that served as material.

Authors' methods: The authors estimated nucleated cell counts from reference gene primer amplification. Some clones are missing from TCRdb's copy, which holds only in-frame ones; the method was immunoSEQ multiplex PCR. The V and J calls and clone size were taken over from that table, and D and trimming were inferred from the DNA. The sample contains approximately 10,000 clones, just under 85% of which appear only once. The origin of this receptor is a man aged 45-65 years with active COVID-19. Input material: peripheral blood.

DNA of the CDR3: TGTGCCAGCAGCTTACTAGCGGGCATCGGGGAGCTGTTTTTT. Translating it yields CASSLLAGIGELFF. J is TRBJ2-2 and V is TRBV7-2; the match to TRBD2 covers 8 bases. Unmatched junction bases numbered 3, after V lost 2 bases and J lost 7 bases. Per germline, CDR1 SGHTA and CDR2 FQGNSA. The CDR3 sequence is 14 residues long.